The clone carrying this TCR beta chain was counted a few times. Its antigen is still unknown. The data originate from a study of cytomegalovirus exposure and HLA in healthy donors. The study's findings and limits: Reported results showed that the classifier diagnosed cytomegalovirus status with high specificity and sensitivity. Listed as cytomegalovirus-associated were 150 or so TCR beta chains. One later analysis, an examination of the approximately 120 validation repertoires, found that first-cohort TCR clusters tended to co-occur in them.

The CDR3 consists of 17 residues. Germline values: CDR1 SEHNR, CDR2 FQNEAQ (reference sequence). Trimming took off 5 bases at V and 0 bases at J, with 20 bases between the two ends. TCRdb keeps only in-frame clones here, not all; method: immunoSEQ multiplex PCR. This table holds about 120,000 clones, roughly nine tenths found once. The donors belonged to the roughly 120-subject validation cohort, separate from the approximately 700-subject first cohort. The genes are TRBV7-9 and TRBJ2-7; a weak D match, TRBD2 (6 bases). The sequence was obtained from a woman aged 18-35 years in good health and CMV-seronegative. The sequenced sample was PBMCs. The CDR3 sequence is CASSQTLGGTSSYEQYF. Here the CDR3 DNA reads TGTGCCAGCAGCCAAACTTTGGGGGGTACTAGCTCCTACGAGCAGTACTTC.